This T cell receptor beta chain is from a study of blood T cell repertoires in COVID-19. At the level of the study: Specimens from acute and convalescent COVID-19 originated in the United States, Italy and Spain. PBMCs, B-cell-depleted T cells, or T cells provided the cDNA or gDNA that made up the material.

TCRdb's copy holds only in-frame clones and misses some; the assay was immunoSEQ multiplex PCR. Among roughly 150,000 clones listed, roughly 88% were seen once. Germline V CDR1 and CDR2: ENHRY, SYGVKD. This CDR3 region has 15 residues. V was shortened by 0 bases and J by 0 bases, with 7 bases between the two germline ends. The chain recombines TRBV10-3 with TRBJ2-3; D remains ambiguous. This TCR was sampled from a woman in her 50s in a cohort sampled during active or convalescent COVID-19. The sequencing input was peripheral blood. CDR3 amino acids: CAISESGLSTDTQYF. Here the CDR3 DNA reads TGTGCCATCAGTGAGTCGGGCCTAAGCACAGATACGCAGTATTTT.